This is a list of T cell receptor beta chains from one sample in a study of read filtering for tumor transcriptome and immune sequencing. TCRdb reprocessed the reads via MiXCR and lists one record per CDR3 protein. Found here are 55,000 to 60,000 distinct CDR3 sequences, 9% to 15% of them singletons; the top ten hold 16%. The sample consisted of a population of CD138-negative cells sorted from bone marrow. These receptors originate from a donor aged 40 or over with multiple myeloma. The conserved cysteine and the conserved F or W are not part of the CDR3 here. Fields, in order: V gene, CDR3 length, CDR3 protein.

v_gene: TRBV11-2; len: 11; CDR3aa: ASSAGRPYEQY
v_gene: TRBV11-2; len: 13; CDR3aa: ASSYTGLITDTQY
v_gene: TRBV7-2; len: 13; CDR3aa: ASSFFSSPGSEQF
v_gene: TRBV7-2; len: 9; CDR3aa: ASSLSDTQY
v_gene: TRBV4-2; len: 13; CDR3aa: ASSQRILEEKTQY
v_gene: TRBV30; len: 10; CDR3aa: AWSRGAYEQY
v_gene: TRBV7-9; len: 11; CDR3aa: ASSQGAGREAF
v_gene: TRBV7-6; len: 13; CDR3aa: ASSITGGRNQPQH
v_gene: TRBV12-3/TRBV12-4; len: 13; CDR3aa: ASSLNRGPSDTQY
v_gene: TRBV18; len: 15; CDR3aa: ASSPRDRGLAGNTIY
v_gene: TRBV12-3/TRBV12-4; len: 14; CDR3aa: ASSLGGDPSNQPQH
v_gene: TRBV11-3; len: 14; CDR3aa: ASSLRGGRNGETQY
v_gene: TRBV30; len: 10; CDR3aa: AWSVERPEAF
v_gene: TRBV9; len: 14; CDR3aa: ASSHLRGQMNTEAF
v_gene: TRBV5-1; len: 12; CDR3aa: ASSLQGADEKLF
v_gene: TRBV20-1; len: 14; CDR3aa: SARDVGTGKSYEQF
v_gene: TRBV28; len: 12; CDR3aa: ASSLWGRTGELF
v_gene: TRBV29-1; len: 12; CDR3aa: SACHDSALETQY
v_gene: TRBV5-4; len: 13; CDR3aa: ASSLDPRGYNEQF
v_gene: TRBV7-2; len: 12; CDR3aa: ASSTTGPSGELF
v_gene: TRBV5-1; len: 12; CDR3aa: ASSLVDSSYEQY
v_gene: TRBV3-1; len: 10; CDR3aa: ASSPHRETQD
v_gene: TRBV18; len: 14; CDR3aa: ASSPPRARGHQPQH
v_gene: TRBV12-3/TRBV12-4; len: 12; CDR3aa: AGSLPGGNTEAF
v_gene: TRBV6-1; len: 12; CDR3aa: ASRTYRVQETQY
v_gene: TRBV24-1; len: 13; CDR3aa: ATKDTGQNTGELF
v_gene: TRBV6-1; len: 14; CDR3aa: ASSDRWTSGAPEQY
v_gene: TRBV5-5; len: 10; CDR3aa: ASSRRGSEQY
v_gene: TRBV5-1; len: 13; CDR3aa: ASSLAGGITGELF
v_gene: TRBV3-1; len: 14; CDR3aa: ASSQGLASSTDTQY
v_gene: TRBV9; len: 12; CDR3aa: ASSVASGANVLT
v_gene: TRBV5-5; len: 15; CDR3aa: ASSDDRVTRTYNEQF
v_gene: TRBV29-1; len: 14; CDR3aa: SVADRGFRLNTEAF
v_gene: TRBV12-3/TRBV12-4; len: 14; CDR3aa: ASSFIRQGYMAPLH
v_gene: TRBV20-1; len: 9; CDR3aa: SAPEQETQY
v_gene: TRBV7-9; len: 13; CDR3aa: ASSQTGRVNYGYT
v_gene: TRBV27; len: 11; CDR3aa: ASSSSRSYEQY
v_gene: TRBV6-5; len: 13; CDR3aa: ASRTNKWGNTEAF
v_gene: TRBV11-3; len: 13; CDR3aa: ASNFAGNSYNEQF
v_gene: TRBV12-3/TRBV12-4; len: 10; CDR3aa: ASRTGVSPLH
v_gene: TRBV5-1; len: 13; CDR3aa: ASSFLPPGDTEAF
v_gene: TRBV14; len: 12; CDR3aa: ASSQQGLQETQY
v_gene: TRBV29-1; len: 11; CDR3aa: SVEGNGATEAF
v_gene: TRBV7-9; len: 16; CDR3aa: ASSSLTPSASSTDTQY
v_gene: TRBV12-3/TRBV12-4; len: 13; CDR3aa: ASSLSAILSETQY
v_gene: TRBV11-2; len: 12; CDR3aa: ASSFPGHTGELF
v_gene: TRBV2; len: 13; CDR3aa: ASCPGLARYNEQF
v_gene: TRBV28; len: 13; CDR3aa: ASSYRDVLKETQY
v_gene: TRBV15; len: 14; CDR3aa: ATSAGDSSDRETQY
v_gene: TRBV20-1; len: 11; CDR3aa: SATAASGNTIY
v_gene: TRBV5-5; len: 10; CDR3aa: ASSPGTSGEF